This T cell receptor beta chain was profiled in a study of T-cell memory formation after mild COVID-19. At the level of the study: Largely, TCR clusters stayed within a single donor. The study, taken as a whole, reports: Some responding clones appeared in pre-infection memory, suggesting cross-reactive memory joined.

This clonotype was seen at least ten times. Its antigen is still unknown. TCRdb re-called the 5' RACE reads through MiXCR, storing one row per CDR3 protein. Here the sample spans 300,000 to 350,000 distinct CDR3 sequences, 13% to 15% being singletons. This receptor was taken from a man between 18 and 35 years old who had mild COVID-19 (a few samples of this study predate the infection). Cell type and time point are not known. Sample: PBMCs or a T cell subset sorted from them (not recorded which).

The CDR3 reads CASSPGADWVNTGELFF. CDR3 DNA sequence: TGCGCCAGCAGCCCCGGGGCCGATTGGGTCAACACCGGGGAGCTGTTTTTT. V gene TRBV5-1 combines with J gene TRBJ2-2; D may correspond to TRBD1 or TRBD2 (5 bases each). Germline CDR1 is SGHRS and CDR2 is YFSETQ. This CDR3 is built from 17 residues. V was cut by 4 bases and J by 2 bases, with 18 bases left in between.